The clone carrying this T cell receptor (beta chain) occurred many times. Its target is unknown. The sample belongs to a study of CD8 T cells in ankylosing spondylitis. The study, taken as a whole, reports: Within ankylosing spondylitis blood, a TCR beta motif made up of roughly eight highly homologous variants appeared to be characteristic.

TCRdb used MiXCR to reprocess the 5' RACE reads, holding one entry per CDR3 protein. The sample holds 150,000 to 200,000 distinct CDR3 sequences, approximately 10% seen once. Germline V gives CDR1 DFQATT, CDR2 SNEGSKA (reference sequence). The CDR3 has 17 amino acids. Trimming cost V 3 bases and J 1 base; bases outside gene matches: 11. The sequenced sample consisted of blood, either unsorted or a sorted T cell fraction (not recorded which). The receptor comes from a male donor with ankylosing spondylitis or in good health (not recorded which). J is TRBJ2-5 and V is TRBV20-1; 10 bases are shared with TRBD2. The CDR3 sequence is CSASPLLAGDSQETQYF. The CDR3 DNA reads TGCAGTGCTAGCCCTCTTCTAGCGGGAGATTCCCAAGAGACCCAGTACTTC.